This TCR beta chain was observed in a study of OX40 agonist ivuxolimab in advanced cancers. Produced via immunoSEQ multiplex PCR; TCRdb's table is partial and in-frame only. The sample includes under 70,000 clones, about nine tenths of them seen just once. The CDR3 sequence is 12 residues long. The germline gives CDR1 SGHDT, CDR2 YYEEEE. After removal of 4 bases from V and 5 bases from J, the junction contained 2 bases not matched to a gene. The sequencing here drew on CD4+ or CD8+ T cells sorted from blood, taken in a trial of the OX40 agonist ivuxolimab. The chain uses TRBV5-6 and TRBJ1-2; 7 bases are shared with TRBD1. This receptor was taken from an adult with an advanced solid tumor such as melanoma, head and neck, liver or kidney cancer. CDR3 protein: CASSATGYGYTF. Here the CDR3 DNA reads TGTGCCAGCAGCGCGACAGGGTATGGCTACACCTTC. Full variable domain (remainder filled in from reference TRBV5-6 and TRBJ1-2): DAGVTQSPTHLIKTRGQQVTLRCSPKSGHDTVSWYQQALGQGPQFIFQYYEEEERQRGNFPDRFSGHQFPNYSSELNVNALLLGDSALYLCASSATGYGYTFGSGTRLTVV.